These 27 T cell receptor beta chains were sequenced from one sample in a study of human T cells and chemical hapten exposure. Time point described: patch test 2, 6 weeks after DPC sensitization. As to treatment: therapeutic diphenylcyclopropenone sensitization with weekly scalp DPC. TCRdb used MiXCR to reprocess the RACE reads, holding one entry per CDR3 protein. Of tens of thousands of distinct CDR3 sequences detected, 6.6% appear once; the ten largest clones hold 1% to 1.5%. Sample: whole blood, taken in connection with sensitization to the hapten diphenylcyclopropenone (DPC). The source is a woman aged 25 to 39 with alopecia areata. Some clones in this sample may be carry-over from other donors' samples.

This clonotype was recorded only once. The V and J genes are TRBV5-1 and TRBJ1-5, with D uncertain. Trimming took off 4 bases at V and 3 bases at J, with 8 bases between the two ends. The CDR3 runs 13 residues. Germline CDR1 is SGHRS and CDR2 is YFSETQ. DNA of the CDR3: TGCGCCAGCAGCGCCGGAGACAATCAGCCCCAGCATTTT. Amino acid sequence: CASSAGDNQPQHF.

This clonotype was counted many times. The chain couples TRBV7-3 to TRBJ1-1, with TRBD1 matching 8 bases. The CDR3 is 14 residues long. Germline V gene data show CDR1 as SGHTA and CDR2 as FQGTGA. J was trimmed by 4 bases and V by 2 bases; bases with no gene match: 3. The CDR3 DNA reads TGTGCCAGCAGCTTACATCAGGGGGCCACTGAAGCTTTCTTT. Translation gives CASSLHQGATEAFF.

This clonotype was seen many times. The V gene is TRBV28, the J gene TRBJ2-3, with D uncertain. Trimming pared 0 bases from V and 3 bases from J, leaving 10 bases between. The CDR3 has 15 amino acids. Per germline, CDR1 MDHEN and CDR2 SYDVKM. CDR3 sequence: CASSLWTDGTDTQYF. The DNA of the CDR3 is TGTGCCAGCAGTTTATGGACTGACGGGACAGATACGCAGTATTTT.

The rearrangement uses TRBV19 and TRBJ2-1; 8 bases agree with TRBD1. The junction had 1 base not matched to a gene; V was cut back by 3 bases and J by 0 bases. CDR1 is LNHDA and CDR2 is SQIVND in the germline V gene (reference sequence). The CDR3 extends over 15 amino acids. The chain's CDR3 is CASSMTGDSYNEQFF. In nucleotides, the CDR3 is TGTGCCAGTAGTATGACAGGGGACTCCTACAATGAGCAGTTCTTC. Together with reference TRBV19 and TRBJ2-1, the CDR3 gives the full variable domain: DGGITQSPKYLFRKEGQNVTLSCEQNLNHDAMYWYRQDPGQGLRLIYYSQIVNDFQKGDIAEGYSVSREKKESFPLTVTSAQKNPTAFYLCASSMTGDSYNEQFFGPGTRLTVL.

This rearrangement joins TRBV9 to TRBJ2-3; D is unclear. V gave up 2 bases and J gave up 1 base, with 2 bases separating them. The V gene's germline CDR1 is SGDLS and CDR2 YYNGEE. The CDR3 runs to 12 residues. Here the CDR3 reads CASSVRTDTQYF. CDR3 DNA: TGTGCCAGCAGCGTCCGCACAGATACGCAGTATTTT.

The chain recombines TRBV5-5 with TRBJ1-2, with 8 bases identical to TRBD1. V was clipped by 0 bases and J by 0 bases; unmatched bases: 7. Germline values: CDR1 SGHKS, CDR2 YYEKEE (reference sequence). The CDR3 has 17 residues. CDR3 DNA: TGTGCCAGCAGCTTGGATCAGGGGGCGCCGGCTAACTATGGCTACACCTTC. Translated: CASSLDQGAPANYGYTF.

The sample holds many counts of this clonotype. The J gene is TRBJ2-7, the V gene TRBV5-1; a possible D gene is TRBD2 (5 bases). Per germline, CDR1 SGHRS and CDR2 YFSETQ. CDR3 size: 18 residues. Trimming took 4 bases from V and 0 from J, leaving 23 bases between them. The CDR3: CASSIGGRSSTSSYEQYF. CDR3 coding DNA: TGCGCCAGCAGCATAGGAGGACGGTCCTCCACTTCCTCCTACGAGCAGTACTTC.

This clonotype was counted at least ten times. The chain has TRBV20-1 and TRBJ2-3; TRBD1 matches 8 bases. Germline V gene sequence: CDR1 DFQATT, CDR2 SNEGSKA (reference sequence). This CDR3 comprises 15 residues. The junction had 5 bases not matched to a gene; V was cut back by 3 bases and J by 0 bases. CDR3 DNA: TGCAGTGCTAGCCGGACAGGGTTTAGCACAGATACGCAGTATTTT. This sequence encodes CSASRTGFSTDTQYF.

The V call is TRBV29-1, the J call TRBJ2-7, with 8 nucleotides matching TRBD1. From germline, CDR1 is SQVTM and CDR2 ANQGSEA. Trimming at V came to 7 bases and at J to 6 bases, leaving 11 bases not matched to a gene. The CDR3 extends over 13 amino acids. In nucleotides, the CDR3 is TGCAGCGCTGTGGCAGGGGGCTTCGGCGAGCAGTACTTC. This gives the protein CSAVAGGFGEQYF.

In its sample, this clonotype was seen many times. The CDR3 sequence is CSARHPGRNTIYF. CDR3 sequence (DNA): TGCAGTGCTAGGCATCCGGGAAGAAACACCATATATTTT. V usage is TRBV20-1 and J usage is TRBJ1-3; D call uncertain. V lost 3 bases to trimming and J lost 5 bases, with 11 bases between them. Germline V gene lookup returns CDR1 DFQATT and CDR2 SNEGSKA (reference sequence). CDR3 length: 13 amino acids.

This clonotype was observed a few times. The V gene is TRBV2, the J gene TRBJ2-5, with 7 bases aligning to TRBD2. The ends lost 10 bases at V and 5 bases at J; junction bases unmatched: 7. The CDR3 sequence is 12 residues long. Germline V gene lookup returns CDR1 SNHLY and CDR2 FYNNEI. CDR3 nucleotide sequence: TGTGCCACCAGCGGGGCTCCGGAGACCCAGTACTTC. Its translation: CATSGAPETQYF.

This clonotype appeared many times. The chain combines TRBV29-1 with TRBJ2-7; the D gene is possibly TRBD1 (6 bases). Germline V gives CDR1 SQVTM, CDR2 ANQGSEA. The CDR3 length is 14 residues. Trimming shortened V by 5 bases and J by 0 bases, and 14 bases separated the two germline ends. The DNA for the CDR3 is TGCAGCGTTAATACAGGGATTAGCTCCTACGAGCAGTACTTC. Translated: CSVNTGISSYEQYF.

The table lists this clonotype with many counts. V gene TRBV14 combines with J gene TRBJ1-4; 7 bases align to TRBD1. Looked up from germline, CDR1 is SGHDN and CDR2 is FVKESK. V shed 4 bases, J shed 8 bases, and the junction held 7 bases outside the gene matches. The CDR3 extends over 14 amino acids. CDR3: CASSPRTGGEKLFF. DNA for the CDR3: TGTGCCAGCAGCCCTAGGACAGGAGGCGAAAAACTGTTTTTT.

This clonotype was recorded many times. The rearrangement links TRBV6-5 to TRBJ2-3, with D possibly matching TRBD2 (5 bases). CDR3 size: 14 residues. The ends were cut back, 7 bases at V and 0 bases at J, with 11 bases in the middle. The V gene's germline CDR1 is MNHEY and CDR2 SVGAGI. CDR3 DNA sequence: TGTGCCAGCAAAAAACTAGGTAGCACAGATACGCAGTATTTT. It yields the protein CASKKLGSTDTQYF.

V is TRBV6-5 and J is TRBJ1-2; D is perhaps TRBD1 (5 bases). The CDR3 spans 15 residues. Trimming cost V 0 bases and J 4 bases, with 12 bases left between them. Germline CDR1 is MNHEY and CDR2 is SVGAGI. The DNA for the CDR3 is TGTGCCAGCAGTTACTCAGCAGGGACCTGCTATGGCTACACCTTC. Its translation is CASSYSAGTCYGYTF.

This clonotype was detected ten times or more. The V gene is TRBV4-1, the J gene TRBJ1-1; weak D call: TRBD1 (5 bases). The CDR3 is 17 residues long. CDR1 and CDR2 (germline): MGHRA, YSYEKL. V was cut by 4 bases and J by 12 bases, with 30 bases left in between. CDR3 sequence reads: CASSPTLRRGDGLGTFF. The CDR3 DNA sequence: TGCGCCAGCAGCCCCACCTTAAGACGGGGGGACGGGCTTGGAACTTTCTTT.

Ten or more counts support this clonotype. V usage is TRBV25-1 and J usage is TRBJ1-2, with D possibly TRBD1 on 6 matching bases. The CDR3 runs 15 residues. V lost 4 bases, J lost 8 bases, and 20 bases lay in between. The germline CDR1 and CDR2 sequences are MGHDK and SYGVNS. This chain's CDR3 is CASSAFWGPRGGYTF. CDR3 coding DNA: TGTGCCAGCAGTGCTTTTTGGGGGCCGAGGGGCGGCTACACCTTC.

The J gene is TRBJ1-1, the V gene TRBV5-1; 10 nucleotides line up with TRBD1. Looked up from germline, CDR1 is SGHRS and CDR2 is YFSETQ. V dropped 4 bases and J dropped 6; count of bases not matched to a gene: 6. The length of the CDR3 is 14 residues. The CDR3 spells CASSKTGGSAEAFF. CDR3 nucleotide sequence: TGCGCCAGCAGCAAGACAGGGGGCTCCGCTGAAGCTTTCTTT.

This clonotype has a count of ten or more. The CDR3 spells CSAARGGGELFF. Written as DNA, the CDR3 is TGCAGTGCCGCACGAGGCGGCGGGGAGCTGTTTTTT. The V gene is TRBV20-1, the J gene TRBJ2-2; D is undetermined. Per germline, CDR1 DFQATT and CDR2 SNEGSKA (reference sequence). The CDR3 runs to 12 residues. Between the trimmed V and J ends, which lost 6 bases and 7 bases, there was a span of 12 bases.

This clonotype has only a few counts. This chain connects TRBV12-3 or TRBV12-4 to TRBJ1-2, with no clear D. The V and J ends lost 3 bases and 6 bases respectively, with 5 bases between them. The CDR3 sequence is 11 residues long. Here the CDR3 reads CASSFSHGYTF. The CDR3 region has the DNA TGTGCCAGCAGTTTCTCCCATGGCTACACCTTC.

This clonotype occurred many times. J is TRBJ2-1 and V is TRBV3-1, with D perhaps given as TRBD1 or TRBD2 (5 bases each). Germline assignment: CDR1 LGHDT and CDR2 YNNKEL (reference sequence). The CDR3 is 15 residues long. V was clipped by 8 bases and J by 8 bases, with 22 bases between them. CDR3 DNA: TGTGCCAGCGCGCCAGTGGGGGTACTTTTTTATGAGCAGTTCTTC. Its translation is CASAPVGVLFYEQFF.

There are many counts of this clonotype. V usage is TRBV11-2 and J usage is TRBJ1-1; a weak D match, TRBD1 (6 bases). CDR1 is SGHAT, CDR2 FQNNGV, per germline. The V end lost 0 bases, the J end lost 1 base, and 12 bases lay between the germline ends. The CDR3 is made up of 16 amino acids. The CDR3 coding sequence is TGTGCCAGCAGCTTAGATCGGGTCAGGGGGAACACTGAAGCTTTCTTT. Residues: CASSLDRVRGNTEAFF.

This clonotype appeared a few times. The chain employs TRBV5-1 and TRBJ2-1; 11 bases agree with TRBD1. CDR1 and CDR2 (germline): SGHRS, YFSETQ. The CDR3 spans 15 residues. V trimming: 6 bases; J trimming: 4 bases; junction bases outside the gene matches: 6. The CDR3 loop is CASKSGQGEYNEQFF. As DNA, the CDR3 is TGCGCCAGCAAGTCGGGACAGGGGGAATACAATGAGCAGTTCTTC. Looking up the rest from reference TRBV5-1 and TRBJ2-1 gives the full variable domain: KAGVTQTPRYLIKTRGQQVTLSCSPISGHRSVSWYQQTPGQGLQFLFEYFSETQRNKGNFPGRFSGRQFSNSRSEMNVSTLELGDSALYLCASKSGQGEYNEQFFGPGTRLTVL.

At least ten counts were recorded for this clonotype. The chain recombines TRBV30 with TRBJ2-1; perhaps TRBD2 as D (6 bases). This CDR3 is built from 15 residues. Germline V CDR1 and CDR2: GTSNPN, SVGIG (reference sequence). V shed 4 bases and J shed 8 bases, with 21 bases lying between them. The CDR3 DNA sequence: TGTGCCTGGACGGCCGGGGCGGCGGGGCGACATGAGCAGTTCTTC. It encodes CAWTAGAAGRHEQFF.

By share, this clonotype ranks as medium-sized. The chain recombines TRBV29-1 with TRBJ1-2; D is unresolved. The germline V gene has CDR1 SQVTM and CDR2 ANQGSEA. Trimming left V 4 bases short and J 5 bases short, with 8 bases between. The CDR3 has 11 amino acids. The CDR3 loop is CSVVEEYGYTF. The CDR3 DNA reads TGCAGCGTTGTGGAGGAATATGGCTACACCTTC. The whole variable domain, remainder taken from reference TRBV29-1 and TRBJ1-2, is SAVISQKPSRDICQRGTSLTIQCQVDSQVTMMFWYRQQPGQSLTLIATANQGSEATYESGFVIDKFPISRPNLTFSTLTVSNMSPEDSSIYLCSVVEEYGYTFGSGTRLTVV.

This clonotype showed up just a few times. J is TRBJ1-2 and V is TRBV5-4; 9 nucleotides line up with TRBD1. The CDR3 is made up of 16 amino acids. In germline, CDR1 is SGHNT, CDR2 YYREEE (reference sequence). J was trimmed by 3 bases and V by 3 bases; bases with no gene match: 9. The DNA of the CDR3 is TGTGCCAGCAGCTATGAAAGGGACAGGGAACACTATGGCTACACCTTC. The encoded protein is CASSYERDREHYGYTF.

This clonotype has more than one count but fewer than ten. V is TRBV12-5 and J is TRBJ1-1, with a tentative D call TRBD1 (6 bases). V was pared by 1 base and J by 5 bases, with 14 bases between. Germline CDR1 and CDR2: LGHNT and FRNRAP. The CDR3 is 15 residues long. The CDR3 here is CASGLAQGFGTEAFF. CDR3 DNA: TGTGCTAGTGGTTTGGCACAGGGTTTTGGTACTGAAGCTTTCTTT.